The clone carrying this T cell receptor (beta chain) was recorded a few times. Its antigen is not identified. This specimen belongs to a study of cytomegalovirus exposure and HLA in healthy donors. 60 Vbeta and 13 Jbeta primers were used in PCR. Generated by immunoSEQ multiplex PCR, the TCRdb table keeps only in-frame clones and is missing some. The sample includes around 140,000 clones, roughly 70% seen only once; the top ten take around 7%. The CDR3 covers 17 residues. Per the germline V gene, CDR1 is SGHNT and CDR2 is YENEEA. With V trimmed by 3 bases and J by 6 bases, 15 bases remained unmatched. Study-level results: The classifier reportedly diagnosed cytomegalovirus status with high specificity and sensitivity. Clonal expansion, a later analysis showed, was greater in HLA-associated TCR beta chains than in equally common others. Follow-up analysis found HLA locus-dependent TCR association rates, highest for DRB1 and lowest for HLA-C.

This clonotype was sampled from a man under 40 in good health and CMV-seronegative. Input material: PBMCs. The V and J genes are TRBV11-3 and TRBJ1-1, with 8 nucleotides matching TRBD1. For the CDR3, the DNA is TGTGCCAGCAGCTTGTGGAGTGACAGGGGTTATATCGCTGAAGCTTTCTTT. This sequence encodes CASSLWSDRGYIAEAFF.